Listed below are T cell receptor beta chains from one sample, sequenced in a study of Graves' ophthalmopathy and Graves' hyperthyroidism. TCRdb called the multiplex PCR reads again in MiXCR, with one record for every CDR3 protein. The table includes roughly 500,000 distinct CDR3 sequences, 13% to 15% detected once. The material sequenced was blood. The receptors originated from a woman aged 30 to 39 with Graves' ophthalmopathy. Both conserved end residues are part of each CDR3. The D gene is left open where the match is weak. Clone size is shown for a subset of rows, as once, few, many or a class of expanded clone.

j_call: TRBJ1-1
d_call: NA
clone_size: NA
v_call: TRBV12-3/TRBV12-4
cdr3_aa: CASSLSPRSPEAFF
cdr3_nt: TGTGCCAGCAGTTTATCTCCGAGGAGTCCTGAAGCTTTCTTT

j_call: TRBJ2-5
d_call: NA
clone_size: many
v_call: TRBV7-2
cdr3_aa: CASSLHDQETQYF
cdr3_nt: TGTGCCAGCAGCTTACATGATCAAGAGACCCAGTACTTC

j_call: TRBJ2-7
d_call: NA
clone_size: many
v_call: TRBV6-4
cdr3_aa: CASSNEVSYEQYF
cdr3_nt: TGTGCCAGCAGTAACGAAGTCTCCTACGAGCAGTACTTC

j_call: TRBJ2-5
d_call: NA
clone_size: many
v_call: TRBV20-1
cdr3_aa: CSATLGVGETQYF
cdr3_nt: TGCAGTGCCACCCTTGGGGTTGGAGAGACCCAGTACTTC

j_call: TRBJ2-5
d_call: TRBD2
clone_size: many
v_call: TRBV10-3
cdr3_aa: CAISDLLASGYQETQYF
cdr3_nt: TGTGCCATCAGTGATCTGCTGGCTAGCGGGTATCAAGAGACCCAGTACTTC

j_call: TRBJ1-1
d_call: NA
clone_size: many
v_call: TRBV6-1
cdr3_aa: CASSDWATEAFF
cdr3_nt: TGTGCCAGCAGTGATTGGGCTACTGAAGCTTTCTTT

j_call: TRBJ2-2
d_call: NA
clone_size: many
v_call: TRBV5-1
cdr3_aa: CASSLWITGTGELLF
cdr3_nt: TGCGCCAGCAGCTTGTGGATAACGGGAACCGGGGAGCTGCTTTTT

j_call: TRBJ2-7
d_call: TRBD2
clone_size: once
v_call: TRBV28
cdr3_aa: CASSPTSGIEQYF
cdr3_nt: TGTGCCAGCAGTCCGACTAGCGGGATCGAGCAGTACTTC

j_call: TRBJ1-1
d_call: TRBD1
clone_size: few
v_call: TRBV12-3/TRBV12-4
cdr3_aa: CASRSGTGEAFF
cdr3_nt: TGTGCCAGCAGGTCTGGGACAGGGGAAGCTTTCTTT

j_call: TRBJ1-6
d_call: NA
clone_size: few
v_call: TRBV6-1
cdr3_aa: CASSEEPGLLPRRYNSPLHF
cdr3_nt: TGTGCCAGCAGTGAGGAACCGGGACTCCTTCCCCGCCGATATAATTCACCCCTCCACTTT